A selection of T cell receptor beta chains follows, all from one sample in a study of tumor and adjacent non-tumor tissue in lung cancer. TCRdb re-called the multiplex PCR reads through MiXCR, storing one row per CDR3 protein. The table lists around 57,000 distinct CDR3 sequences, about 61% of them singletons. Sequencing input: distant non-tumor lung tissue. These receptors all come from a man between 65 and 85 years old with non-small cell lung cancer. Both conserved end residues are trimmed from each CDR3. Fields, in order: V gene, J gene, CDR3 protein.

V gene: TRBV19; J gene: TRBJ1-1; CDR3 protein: ASSGRGNTGAF
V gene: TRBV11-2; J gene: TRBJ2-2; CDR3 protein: ASSLDRLTSAGELF
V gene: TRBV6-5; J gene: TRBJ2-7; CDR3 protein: ASSYSVGAGSYEQY
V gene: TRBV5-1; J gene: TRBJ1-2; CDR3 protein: ASSLLHPSNYGYT
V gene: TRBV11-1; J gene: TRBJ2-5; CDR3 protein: ASIRGDPQETQY
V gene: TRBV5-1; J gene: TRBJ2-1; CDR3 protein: ASNSGAKVLYNEQL
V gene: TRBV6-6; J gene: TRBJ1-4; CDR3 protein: ASKTGTNEKLF
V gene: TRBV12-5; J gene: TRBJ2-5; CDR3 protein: ASAWGGERETQY
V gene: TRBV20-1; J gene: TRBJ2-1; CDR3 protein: SARRPSGILSEQF
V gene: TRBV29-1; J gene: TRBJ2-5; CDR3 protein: SVLQGAGTQY
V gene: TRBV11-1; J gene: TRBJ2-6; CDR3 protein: ASSPFGYGANVLT
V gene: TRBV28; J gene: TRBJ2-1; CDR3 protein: ASSLTSGSRNEQF
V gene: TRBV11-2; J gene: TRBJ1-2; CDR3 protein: AGSVSLTENYSYT